The entry that follows covers one T cell receptor beta chain sequence. The antigen is not known. The source of the sample is a study of post-analysis software for immune sequencing data. Study background: Relapsing-remitting, secondary progressive and progressive-relapsing multiple sclerosis were all included among the disease courses.

The V end was cut by 4 bases, the J end by 8 bases, with 15 bases between. CDR1 and CDR2 from the germline V gene are PRHDT and FYEKMQ (reference sequence). The CDR3 is 14 residues long. Study results and limitations: Controls had lower frequencies than patients of about 5 TRBV segments, which included TRBV5-6, TRBV5-1 and TRBV20-1. F measure grouped same-batch samples tightly together. In multiple sclerosis, normalized Chao1 diversity was significantly below that of controls.

Each TCR beta cDNA library carried unique molecular identifiers. The yield from approximately 1 to 10 million T cells was roughly 500,000 cDNA molecules in total. From the PCR reads, TCRdb called clonotypes with MiXCR, one entry per CDR3 protein. The table records almost 700,000 distinct CDR3 sequences, approximately 59% of them present only once. Material: blood. This sequence originates from a girl aged 2-9 years with multiple sclerosis. This chain uses TRBV13 with TRBJ2-1; D is uncertain. As DNA, the CDR3 is TGTGCCAGCAGCTCCACGGCCGCCCGGGATGAGCAGTTCTTC. It is translated as CASSSTAARDEQFF.